Following are 9 T cell receptor beta chains from one sample sequenced in a study of cytomegalovirus exposure and HLA in healthy donors. Some clones are missing from TCRdb's copy, which holds only in-frame ones; the method was immunoSEQ multiplex PCR. The sample has about 76,000 clones; less than 95% are singletons. The sequenced sample consisted of PBMCs. All receptors derive from a woman in her late teens or twenties in good health and CMV-seronegative.

This chain joins TRBV28 and TRBJ1-4; D perhaps matches TRBD1 (6 bases). The V end lost 4 bases, the J end lost 5 bases, and 17 bases lay between the germline ends. This CDR3 has 16 amino acids. CDR1 and CDR2 from the germline V gene are MDHEN and SYDVKM. CDR3 protein: CASSSPAGTRNEKLFF. The CDR3 nucleotides are TGTGCCAGCAGTTCCCCCGCCGGGACAAGGAATGAAAAACTGTTTTTT.

The genes are TRBV5-8 and TRBJ2-5; 9 bases fit TRBD1. CDR1 is SGHTS, CDR2 YDEGEE, per germline. The CDR3 length is 16 residues. V was clipped by 4 bases and J by 0 bases; unmatched bases: 7. The CDR3 region has the DNA TGTGCCAGCAGCCTATTGGACAGGGGATACCAAGAGACCCAGTACTTC. This encodes CASSLLDRGYQETQYF.

This chain links TRBV5-1 with TRBJ2-6, with D possibly TRBD1 on 6 matching bases. The germline V gene has CDR1 SGHRS and CDR2 YFSETQ. The CDR3 is 17 amino acids. Deletions cut 4 bases from V and 1 base from J, with 15 bases between. The CDR3 here is CASSAGTPDSGANVLTF. CDR3 nucleotides: TGCGCCAGCAGCGCCGGGACACCTGATTCTGGGGCCAACGTCCTGACTTTC.

The V and J genes are TRBV9 and TRBJ1-3, with a weak D call TRBD1 (6 bases). The CDR3 runs 16 residues. With 4 bases removed from V and 0 bases from J, the gap between germline ends came to 14 bases. The germline V gene encodes CDR1 SGDLS and CDR2 YYNGEE. The CDR3 loop reads CASSPRQDFSGNTIYF. The CDR3 bases are TGTGCCAGCAGCCCCCGACAGGATTTCTCTGGAAACACCATATATTTT.

The rearrangement joins TRBV18 to TRBJ2-7, with TRBD1 matching over 10 bases. The germline V gene encodes CDR1 KGHSH and CDR2 LQKENI. The CDR3 runs to 14 residues. J was trimmed by 2 bases and V by 6 bases; bases with no gene match: 4. The CDR3: CASSRDRGPYEQYF. The CDR3 nucleotides are TGTGCCAGCTCGCGGGACAGGGGACCCTACGAGCAGTACTTC.

V gene TRBV29-1 combines with J gene TRBJ1-2; TRBD1 is a possible D gene (5 bases). Germline V lookup: CDR1 SQVTM, CDR2 ANQGSEA. V was shortened by 0 bases and J by 8 bases, with 13 bases between the two germline ends. The CDR3 extends over 13 amino acids. The chain's CDR3 is CSVEDTAGRGYTF. CDR3 DNA: TGCAGCGTTGAAGATACGGCAGGGCGAGGCTACACCTTC.

The V and J genes are TRBV13 and TRBJ1-5; 7 bases fit TRBD1. Germline V CDR1 and CDR2: PRHDT, FYEKMQ (reference sequence). This CDR3 has 13 residues. V was pared by 3 bases and J by 10 bases, with 6 bases of the junction left unmatched. Here the CDR3 reads CASSFGTAGPQHF. The DNA of the CDR3 is TGTGCCAGCAGCTTCGGGACAGCGGGCCCCCAGCATTTT.

The chain links TRBV28 to TRBJ2-3, with 7 positions matching TRBD1. This CDR3 has 15 amino acids. In germline, CDR1 is MDHEN, CDR2 SYDVKM. V trimming: 6 bases; J trimming: 1 base; junction bases outside the gene matches: 7. The DNA of the CDR3 is TGTGCCAGCAGGCCTCAGGGGGTGGGCACAGATACGCAGTATTTT. Protein product: CASRPQGVGTDTQYF.

This sequence joins TRBV7-2 and TRBJ2-1, with 12 bases that match TRBD1. J gave up 13 bases and V 6 bases, and 10 bases lay outside the gene matches. Germline assignment: CDR1 SGHTA and CDR2 FQGNSA. The CDR3 contains 14 residues. CDR3 nucleotide sequence: TGTGCCAGCAGGACCGGGACAGGGGGCACCTATCAGTTCTTC. It encodes CASRTGTGGTYQFF.